These T cell receptor beta chains were read from a single sample in a study of blood T cell repertoires in COVID-19. Assay used: immunoSEQ multiplex PCR; TCRdb lists only in-frame clones, some missing. This table has tens of thousands of clones, 65% to 90% appearing once. The sample was peripheral blood. The origin of the receptors is a man older than 75 with acute or convalescent COVID-19. The CDR3 runs from the conserved cysteine through the conserved F or W. The D gene is left open where the match is weak. Rows give clone size only sometimes, using once, few, many, or a class for an expanded clone.

abundance	j_gene	d_gene	v_gene	CDR3nt	CDR3aa
-	TRBJ2-7	TRBD1	TRBV5-1	TGCGCCAGCAGCTTTGGGACAGGCCTTGTGGCCTACGAGCAGTACTTC	CASSFGTGLVAYEQYF
-	TRBJ1-3	TRBD1	TRBV2	TGTGCCAGCAGTGCTCAAACAGGGGTGTCTGGAAACACCATATATTTT	CASSAQTGVSGNTIYF
-	TRBJ1-5	-	TRBV7-8	TGTGCCAGCAGCAGCCAAGGCAATCAGCCCCAGCATTTT	CASSSQGNQPQHF
-	TRBJ1-2	-	TRBV12-3/TRBV12-4	TGTGCCAGCAGTTTATCAGGGAACTATGGCTACACCTTC	CASSLSGNYGYTF
-	TRBJ2-1	TRBD2	TRBV3-1/TRBV3-2	TGTGCCAGCAGCCCGCGAACTAGTATAGCGGGAGATGAGCAGTTCTTC	CASSPRTSIAGDEQFF
-	TRBJ1-1	-	TRBV2	TGTGCCAGCAGATCAACAGGGTTAGGCACTGAAGCTTTCTTT	CASRSTGLGTEAFF
-	TRBJ1-5	-	TRBV4-1	TGCGCCAGCAGCCAAGTTCTTCGGGGGTTCAATCAGCCCCAGCATTTT	CASSQVLRGFNQPQHF
-	TRBJ2-7	TRBD1	TRBV2	TGTGCCAGCAGTGAAGAGGGGGCGGGCGAGCAGTACTTC	CASSEEGAGEQYF
-	TRBJ2-1	-	TRBV29-1	TGCAGCGTACGCCCCTTAGCGGACTCCTACAATGAGCAGTTCTTC	CSVRPLADSYNEQFF
-	TRBJ1-3	-	TRBV9	TGTGCCAGCAGCGTAGATGCCGGCTCTGGAAACACCATATATTTT	CASSVDAGSGNTIYF
-	TRBJ2-7	-	TRBV7-2	TGTGCCAGCAGCGCAGGACTCGCTGGCTACGAGCAGTACTTC	CASSAGLAGYEQYF
once	TRBJ2-7	-	TRBV27	TGTGCCAGCAAATCCGGGGGGGGCCGGGACAGTCTCTACGAGCAGTACTTC	CASKSGGGRDSLYEQYF
few	TRBJ2-7	TRBD1	TRBV7-2	TGTGCCAGCAGCTTAGTGCAGGGGGACACCTACGAGCAGTACTTC	CASSLVQGDTYEQYF
-	TRBJ2-2	-	TRBV19	TGTGCCAGCGGGACAAATCGAGTCGGGGAGCTGTTTTTT	CASGTNRVGELFF
-	TRBJ1-3	TRBD1	TRBV2	TGTGCCAGCAGGATTCTGACAGGGGGGCTCTCTGGAAACACCATATATTTT	CASRILTGGLSGNTIYF
-	TRBJ2-3	-	TRBV3-1/TRBV3-2	TGTGCCAGCAGCCAAGCTCAGGGGATAGATACGCAGTATTTT	CASSQAQGIDTQYF
once	TRBJ2-5	-	TRBV9	TGTGCCAGCAGCCCATATGGGCTAGAGGCCCCGGGGGAGACCCAGTACTTC	CASSPYGLEAPGETQYF
-	TRBJ2-1	-	TRBV7-3	TGTGCCAGCAGCGGCCCGGAGGATGAGCAGTTCTTC	CASSGPEDEQFF
-	TRBJ2-5	TRBD2	TRBV6-5	TGTGCCAGCGGGACTACCCAAGAGACCCAGTACTTC	CASGTTQETQYF
once	TRBJ1-2	TRBD1	TRBV7-2	TGTGCCAGCAGCTCTTTTTGGGACAGGGGTAACGGCTATGGCTACACCTTC	CASSSFWDRGNGYGYTF
-	TRBJ2-7	TRBD1	TRBV15	TGTGCCACCAGCACACGGACAGGGAGGTCCTACGAGCAGTACTTC	CATSTRTGRSYEQYF
-	TRBJ1-1	-	TRBV28	TGTGCCAGCAGTGACCCCCCGGGGTCTGAAGCTTTCTTT	CASSDPPGSEAFF
-	TRBJ1-6	-	TRBV3-1/TRBV3-2	TGTGCCAGCAGCCAAGAGGCGCGGGGCCTCCACTTT	CASSQEARGLHF
-	TRBJ1-6	TRBD1	TRBV7-8	TGTGCCAGCAGCCAGGGACAGGTGAATTCACCCCTCCACTTT	CASSQGQVNSPLHF
-	TRBJ2-7	TRBD1	TRBV5-4	TGTGCCAGCAGCCCGGGACAGCTCTACGAGCAGTACTTC	CASSPGQLYEQYF
-	TRBJ1-2	-	TRBV3-1/TRBV3-2	TGTGCCAGCAGCCAAGATCTGCGACCTAGTCAGTATGGCTACACCTTC	CASSQDLRPSQYGYTF
-	TRBJ1-1	-	TRBV19	TGTGCCAGTAGTATAGTAACCGGCGGAACTGAAGCTTTCTTT	CASSIVTGGTEAFF
-	TRBJ2-7	-	TRBV7-8	TGTGCCAGCAGCTTAGATTACAATATAGGGAGTTCCTACGAGCAGTACTTC	CASSLDYNIGSSYEQYF
-	TRBJ1-1	-	TRBV6-5	TGTGCCAGCAGTTTCACAGCGAACACTGAAGCTTTCTTT	CASSFTANTEAFF
few	TRBJ1-4	-	TRBV14	TGTGCCAGCAGCCAAGTGCGGGGGCCGTATGAAAAACTGTTTTTT	CASSQVRGPYEKLFF
-	TRBJ2-2	TRBD2	TRBV27	TGTGCCAGCAGTTTCATAGCGGGAGGCGGTACCGGGGAGCTGTTTTTT	CASSFIAGGGTGELFF
once	TRBJ2-7	TRBD1	TRBV4-2	TGTGCCAGCAGCCAACAACCGGGACAGGGGTTCGAGCAGTACTTC	CASSQQPGQGFEQYF
once	TRBJ2-5	-	TRBV24-1	TGTGCCACCAGTGACCTGGGGGGGGGCCGTGTGGAGACCCAGTACTTC	CATSDLGGGRVETQYF
-	TRBJ2-1	-	TRBV14	TGTGCCAGCAGCCACCTCCAAGGAACGCCCGGAGGCCAGCAGTTCTTC	CASSHLQGTPGGQQFF
-	TRBJ1-2	-	TRBV6-2/TRBV6-3	TGTGCCAGCAGTTACTCGATAGCCCAGCATGGCTACACCTTC	CASSYSIAQHGYTF
many	TRBJ1-6	-	TRBV29-1	TGCAGCGTTGGAGGACACAAGCATAGGAATACACCCCTCCACTTT	CSVGGHKHRNTPLHF
-	TRBJ1-1	-	TRBV19	TGTGCCAGTAGTTGGCTCCCACCTGGGAACACTGAAGCTTTCTTT	CASSWLPPGNTEAFF
once	TRBJ1-1	-	TRBV7-2	TGTGCCAGCAGCGCGATTAACGCCAGGGCCACTGAAGCTTTCTTT	CASSAINARATEAFF
once	TRBJ2-1	TRBD2	TRBV7-3	TGTGCCAGCAGCACCACTAGCGGCTCCTACAATGAGCAGTTCTTC	CASSTTSGSYNEQFF
-	TRBJ1-6	-	TRBV7-9	TGTGCCAGCACCTGGGACTATAGCTCCTATAATTCACCCCTCCACTTT	CASTWDYSSYNSPLHF
-	TRBJ2-7	TRBD2	TRBV19	TGTGCCAGTAGTATCGACTCTACTAGCGCGAGCTCCTACGAGCAGTACTTC	CASSIDSTSASSYEQYF
-	TRBJ1-6	TRBD1	TRBV7-2	TGTGCCAGCAGCCGGACAGGGGGTGATTCACCCCTCCACTTT	CASSRTGGDSPLHF
once	TRBJ1-2	TRBD1	TRBV5-3	TGTGCCTCACAGGGGGCCTTCCCTTATGGCTACACCTTC	CASQGAFPYGYTF
-	TRBJ1-1	TRBD1	TRBV28	TGTGCCAGTACCACAGGGGGCGAGAACACTGAAGCTTTCTTT	CASTTGGENTEAFF
-	TRBJ2-3	-	TRBV13	TGTGCCAGCAGCTTAGTTGGCGGGGGCACAGATACGCAGTATTTT	CASSLVGGGTDTQYF
-	TRBJ2-2	-	TRBV24-1	TGTGCCACCAGCTCCGGGAGCACCGGGGAGCTGTTTTTT	CATSSGSTGELFF
-	TRBJ2-7	TRBD1	TRBV5-1	TGCGCCAGCAGCTCGGGACAGAGCTCCTACGAGCAGTACTTC	CASSSGQSSYEQYF
-	TRBJ2-1	-	TRBV10-2	TGCGCCAGCAGCGGAGAGAAGAGCTCCTACAATGAGCAGTTCTTC	CASSGEKSSYNEQFF
once	TRBJ2-1	-	TRBV7-2	TGTGCCAGCAGCTTAGTACGGAGTCGGAATGAGCAGTTCTTC	CASSLVRSRNEQFF